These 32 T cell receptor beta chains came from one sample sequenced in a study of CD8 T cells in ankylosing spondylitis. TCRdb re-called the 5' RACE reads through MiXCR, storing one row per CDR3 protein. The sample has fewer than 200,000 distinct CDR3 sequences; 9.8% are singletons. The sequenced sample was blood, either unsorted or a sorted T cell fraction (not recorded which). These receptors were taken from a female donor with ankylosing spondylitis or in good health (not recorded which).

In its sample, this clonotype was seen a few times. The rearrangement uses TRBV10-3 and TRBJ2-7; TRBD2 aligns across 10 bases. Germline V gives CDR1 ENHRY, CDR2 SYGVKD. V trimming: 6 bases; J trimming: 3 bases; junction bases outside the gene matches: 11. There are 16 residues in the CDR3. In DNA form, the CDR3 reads TGTGCCATCAGGAGACCAGCACTAGCGGGAATCTACGAGCAGTACTTC. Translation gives CAIRRPALAGIYEQYF.

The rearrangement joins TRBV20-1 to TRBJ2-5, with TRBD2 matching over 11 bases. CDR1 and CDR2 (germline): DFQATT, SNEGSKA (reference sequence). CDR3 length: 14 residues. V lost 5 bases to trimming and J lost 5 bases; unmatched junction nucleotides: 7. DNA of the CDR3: TGCAGTGCTGGTAGCGGGAGGGATCCCGAGACCCAGTACTTC. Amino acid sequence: CSAGSGRDPETQYF.

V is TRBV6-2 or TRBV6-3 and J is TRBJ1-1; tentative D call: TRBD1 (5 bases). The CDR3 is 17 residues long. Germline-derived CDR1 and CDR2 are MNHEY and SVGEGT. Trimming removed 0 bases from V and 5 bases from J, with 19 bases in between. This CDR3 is CASSYSTTGTAGTEAFF. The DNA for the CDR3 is TGTGCCAGCAGTTACTCCACAACCGGGACCGCAGGGACTGAAGCTTTCTTT.

The CDR3 spells CASSQVLAGATDTQYF. CDR3 DNA sequence: TGCGCCAGCAGCCAGGTGCTAGCGGGGGCCACAGATACGCAGTATTTT. This chain links TRBV4-3 with TRBJ2-3; 10 positions match TRBD2. Germline trimming cut 3 bases from V and 2 bases from J; bases unmatched to any gene: 5. From germline, CDR1 is LGHNA and CDR2 YSLEER. The CDR3 runs to 16 residues.

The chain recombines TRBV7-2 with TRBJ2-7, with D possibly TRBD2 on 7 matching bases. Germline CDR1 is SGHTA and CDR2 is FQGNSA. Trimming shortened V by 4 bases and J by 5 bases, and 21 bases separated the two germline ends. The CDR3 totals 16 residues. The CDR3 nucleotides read TGTGCCAGCAGCTCCTTAGGGGGAGGGTTGGCGGACGAGCAGTACTTC. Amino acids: CASSSLGGGLADEQYF.

The CDR3 spells CSAPEAPQETQYF. The CDR3 nucleotides read TGCAGTGCGCCCGAGGCACCCCAAGAGACCCAGTACTTC. The chain carries TRBV20-1 and TRBJ2-5, with unresolved D. Germline V gives CDR1 DFQATT, CDR2 SNEGSKA (reference sequence). The CDR3 covers 13 residues. V dropped 6 bases and J dropped 1 base, with 12 bases sitting between them.

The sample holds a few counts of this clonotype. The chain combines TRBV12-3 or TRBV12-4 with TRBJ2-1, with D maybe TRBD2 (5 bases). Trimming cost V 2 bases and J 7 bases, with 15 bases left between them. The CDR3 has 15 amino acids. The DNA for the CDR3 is TGTGCCAGCAGTTTATTAGATGGGAGTTTGAATGAGCAGTTCTTC. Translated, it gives CASSLLDGSLNEQFF.

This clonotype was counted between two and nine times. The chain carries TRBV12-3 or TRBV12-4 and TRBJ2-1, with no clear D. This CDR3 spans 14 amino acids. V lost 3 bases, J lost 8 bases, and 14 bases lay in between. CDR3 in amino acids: CASSFTGERDEQFF. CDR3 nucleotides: TGTGCCAGCAGTTTTACGGGCGAGCGCGATGAGCAGTTCTTC.

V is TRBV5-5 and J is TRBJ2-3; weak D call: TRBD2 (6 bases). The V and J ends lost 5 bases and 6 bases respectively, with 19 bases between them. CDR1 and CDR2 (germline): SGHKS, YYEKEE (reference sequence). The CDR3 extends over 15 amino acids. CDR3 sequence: CASSWGLKPLDTQYF. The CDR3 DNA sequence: TGTGCCAGCAGTTGGGGACTCAAACCTCTGGATACGCAGTATTTT. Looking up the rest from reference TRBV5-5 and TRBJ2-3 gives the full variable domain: DAGVTQSPTHLIKTRGQQVTLRCSPISGHKSVSWYQQVLGQGPQFIFQYYEKEERGRGNFPDRFSARQFPNYSSELNVNALLLGDSALYLCASSWGLKPLDTQYFGPGTRLTVL.

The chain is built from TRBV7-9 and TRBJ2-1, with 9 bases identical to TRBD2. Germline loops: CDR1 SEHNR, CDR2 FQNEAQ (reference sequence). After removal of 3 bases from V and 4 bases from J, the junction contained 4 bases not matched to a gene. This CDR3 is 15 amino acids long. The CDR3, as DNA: TGTGCCAGCAGCTTTCTAGCGGGGAGTTACAATGAGCAGTTCTTC. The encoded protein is CASSFLAGSYNEQFF.

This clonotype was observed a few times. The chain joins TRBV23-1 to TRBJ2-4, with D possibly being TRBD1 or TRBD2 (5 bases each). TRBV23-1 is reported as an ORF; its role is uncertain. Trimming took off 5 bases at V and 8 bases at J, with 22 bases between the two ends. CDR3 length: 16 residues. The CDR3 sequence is CASSSLSGPLEDIQYF. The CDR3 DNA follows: TGCGCCAGCAGTTCCCTCTCGGGGCCTCTGGAGGACATTCAGTACTTC.

Here the CDR3 DNA reads TGTGCCAGCAGTTTATACGGGGAGCTGTTTTTT. Translation gives CASSLYGELFF. V and J are TRBV27 and TRBJ2-2; D not certain. Trimming shortened V by 1 base and J by 7 bases, and 1 base separated the two germline ends. The CDR3 runs to 11 residues. Per germline, CDR1 MNHEY and CDR2 SMNVEV (reference sequence).

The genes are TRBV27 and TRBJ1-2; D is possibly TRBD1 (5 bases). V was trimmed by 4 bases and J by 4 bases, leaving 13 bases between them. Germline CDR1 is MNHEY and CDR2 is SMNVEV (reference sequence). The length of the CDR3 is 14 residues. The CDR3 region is CASSSPVQGYGYTF. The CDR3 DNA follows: TGTGCCAGCAGTTCCCCTGTGCAGGGCTATGGCTACACCTTC.

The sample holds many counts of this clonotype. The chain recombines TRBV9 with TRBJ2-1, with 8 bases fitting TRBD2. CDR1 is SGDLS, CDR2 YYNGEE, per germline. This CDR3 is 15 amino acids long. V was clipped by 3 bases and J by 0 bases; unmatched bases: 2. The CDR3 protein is CASSGSGSSYNEQFF. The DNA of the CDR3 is TGTGCCAGCAGCGGGAGCGGGAGCTCCTACAATGAGCAGTTCTTC.

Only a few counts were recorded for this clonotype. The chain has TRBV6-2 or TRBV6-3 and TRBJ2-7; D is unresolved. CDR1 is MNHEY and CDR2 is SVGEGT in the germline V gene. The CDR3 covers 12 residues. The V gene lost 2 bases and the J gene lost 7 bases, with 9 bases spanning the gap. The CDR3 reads CASSYPSREQYF. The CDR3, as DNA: TGTGCCAGCAGTTACCCTTCTCGGGAGCAGTACTTC.

Here the CDR3 DNA reads TGTGCCAGCAGCTTCCTAACAGGCTGGAACACTGAAGCTTTCTTT. It translates to CASSFLTGWNTEAFF. V gene TRBV5-5 combines with J gene TRBJ1-1; D perhaps matches TRBD1 (5 bases). V lost 2 bases, J lost 1 base, and 12 bases lay in between. This CDR3 has 15 residues. Germline lookup yields CDR1 SGHKS and CDR2 YYEKEE (reference sequence).

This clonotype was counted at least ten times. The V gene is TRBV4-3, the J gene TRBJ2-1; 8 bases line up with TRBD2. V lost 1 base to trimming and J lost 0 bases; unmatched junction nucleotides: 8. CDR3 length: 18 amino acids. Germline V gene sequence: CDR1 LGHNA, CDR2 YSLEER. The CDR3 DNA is TGCGCCAGCAGCCAAGGTTCCTTCAGCGGGAGCTCCTACAATGAGCAGTTCTTC. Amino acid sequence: CASSQGSFSGSSYNEQFF.

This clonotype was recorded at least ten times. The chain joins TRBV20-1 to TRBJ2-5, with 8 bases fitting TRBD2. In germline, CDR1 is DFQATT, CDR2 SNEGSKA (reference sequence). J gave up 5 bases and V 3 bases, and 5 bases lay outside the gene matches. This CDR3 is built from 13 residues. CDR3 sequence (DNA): TGCAGTGCTAGCGGGAGGGGGGTTGAGACCCAGTACTTC. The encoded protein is CSASGRGVETQYF.

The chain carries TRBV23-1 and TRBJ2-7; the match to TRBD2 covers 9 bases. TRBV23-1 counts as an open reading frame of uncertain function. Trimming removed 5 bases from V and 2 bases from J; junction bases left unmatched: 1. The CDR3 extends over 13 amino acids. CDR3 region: CASSCGRAYEQYF. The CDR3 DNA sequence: TGCGCCAGCAGTTGCGGGAGGGCCTACGAGCAGTACTTC.

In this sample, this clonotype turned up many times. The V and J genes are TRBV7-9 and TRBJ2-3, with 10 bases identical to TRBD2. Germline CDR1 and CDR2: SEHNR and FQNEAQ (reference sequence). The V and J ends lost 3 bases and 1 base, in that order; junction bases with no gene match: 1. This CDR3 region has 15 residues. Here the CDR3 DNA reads TGTGCCAGCAGCTTGGGGACTAGCGGCACAGATACGCAGTATTTT. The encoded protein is CASSLGTSGTDTQYF.

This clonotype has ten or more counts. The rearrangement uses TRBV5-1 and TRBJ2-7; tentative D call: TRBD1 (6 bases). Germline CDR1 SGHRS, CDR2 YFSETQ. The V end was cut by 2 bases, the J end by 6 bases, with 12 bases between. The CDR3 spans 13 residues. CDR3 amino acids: CASSFDRSGEQYF. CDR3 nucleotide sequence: TGCGCCAGCAGCTTTGACAGGTCGGGCGAGCAGTACTTC.

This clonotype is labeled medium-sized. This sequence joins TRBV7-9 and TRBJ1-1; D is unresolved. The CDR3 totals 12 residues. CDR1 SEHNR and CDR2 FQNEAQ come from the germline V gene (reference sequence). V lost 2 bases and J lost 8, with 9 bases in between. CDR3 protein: CASSLSAGEAFF. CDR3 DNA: TGTGCCAGCAGCTTAAGTGCTGGCGAAGCTTTCTTT.

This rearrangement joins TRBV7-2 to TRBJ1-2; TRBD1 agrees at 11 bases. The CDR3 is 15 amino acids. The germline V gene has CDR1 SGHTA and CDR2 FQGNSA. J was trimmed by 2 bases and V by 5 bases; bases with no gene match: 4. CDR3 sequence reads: CASSPGQGANYGYTF. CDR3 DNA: TGTGCCAGCAGCCCCGGACAGGGGGCGAACTATGGCTACACCTTC. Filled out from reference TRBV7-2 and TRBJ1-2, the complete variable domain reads GAGVSQSPSNKVTEKGKDVELRCDPISGHTALYWYRQSLGQGLEFLIYFQGNSAPDKSGLPSDRFSAERTGGSVSTLTIQRTQQEDSAVYLCASSPGQGANYGYTFGSGTRLTVV.

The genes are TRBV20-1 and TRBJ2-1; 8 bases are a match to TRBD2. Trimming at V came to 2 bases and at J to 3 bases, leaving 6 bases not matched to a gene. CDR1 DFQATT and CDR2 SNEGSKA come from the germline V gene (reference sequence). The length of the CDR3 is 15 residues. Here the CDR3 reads CSARRLAGNYNEQFF. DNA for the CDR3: TGCAGTGCTAGAAGGCTAGCGGGCAACTACAATGAGCAGTTCTTC.

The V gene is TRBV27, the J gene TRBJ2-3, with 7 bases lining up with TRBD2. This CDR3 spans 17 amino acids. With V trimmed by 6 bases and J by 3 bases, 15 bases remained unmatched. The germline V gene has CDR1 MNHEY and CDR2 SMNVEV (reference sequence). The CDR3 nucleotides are TGTGCCAGCAGCACTCCACGGGGGGATAAGAGTACAGATACGCAGTATTTT. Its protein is CASSTPRGDKSTDTQYF.

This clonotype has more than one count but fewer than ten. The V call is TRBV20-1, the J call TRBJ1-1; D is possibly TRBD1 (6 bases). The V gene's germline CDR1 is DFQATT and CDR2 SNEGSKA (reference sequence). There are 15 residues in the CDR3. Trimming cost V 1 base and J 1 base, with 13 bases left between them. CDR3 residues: CSARAPRGANTEAFF. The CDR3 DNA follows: TGCAGTGCTAGAGCCCCACGGGGGGCGAACACTGAAGCTTTCTTT.

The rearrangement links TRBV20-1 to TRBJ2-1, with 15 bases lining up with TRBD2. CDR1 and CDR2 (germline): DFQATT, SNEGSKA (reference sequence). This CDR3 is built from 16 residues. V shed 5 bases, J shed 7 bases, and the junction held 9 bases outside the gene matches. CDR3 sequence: CSAVTLGTSGGNEQFF. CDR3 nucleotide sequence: TGCAGTGCTGTTACTCTCGGGACTAGCGGGGGGAATGAGCAGTTCTTC.

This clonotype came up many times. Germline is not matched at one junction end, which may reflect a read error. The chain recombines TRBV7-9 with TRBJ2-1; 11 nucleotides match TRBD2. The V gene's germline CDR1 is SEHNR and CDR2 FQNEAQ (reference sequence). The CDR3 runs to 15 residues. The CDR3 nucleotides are TGCGCCAGCAGCTTCGGGACTAGCGGCTACAATGAGCAGTTCTTC. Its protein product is CASSFGTSGYNEQFF.

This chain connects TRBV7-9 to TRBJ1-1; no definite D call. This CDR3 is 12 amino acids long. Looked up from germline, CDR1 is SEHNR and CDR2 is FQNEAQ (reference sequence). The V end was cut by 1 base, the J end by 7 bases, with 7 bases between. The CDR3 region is CASSLGLIEAFF. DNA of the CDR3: TGTGCCAGCAGCTTAGGACTAATTGAAGCTTTCTTT.

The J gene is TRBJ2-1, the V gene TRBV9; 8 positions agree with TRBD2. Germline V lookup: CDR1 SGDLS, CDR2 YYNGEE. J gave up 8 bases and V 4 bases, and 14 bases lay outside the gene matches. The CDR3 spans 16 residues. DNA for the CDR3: TGTGCCAGCAGCTCGACCGGGACTAGAAGGATGTATGAGCAGTTCTTC. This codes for CASSSTGTRRMYEQFF.

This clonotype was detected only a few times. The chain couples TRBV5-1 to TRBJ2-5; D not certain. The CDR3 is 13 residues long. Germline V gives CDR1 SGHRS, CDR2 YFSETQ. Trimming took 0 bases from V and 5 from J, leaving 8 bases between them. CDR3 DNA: TGCGCCAGCAGCTTGGCGGCCGGGGAGACCCAGTACTTC. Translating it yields CASSLAAGETQYF.

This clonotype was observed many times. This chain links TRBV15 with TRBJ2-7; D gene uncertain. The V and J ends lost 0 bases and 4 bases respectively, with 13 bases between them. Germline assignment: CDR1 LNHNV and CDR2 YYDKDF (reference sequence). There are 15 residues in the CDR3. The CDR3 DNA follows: TGTGCCACCAGCAGAGATCTTAGCTCCCAATACGAGCAGTACTTC. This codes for CATSRDLSSQYEQYF.